This is a list of T cell receptor beta chains from one sample in a study of OX40 agonist ivuxolimab in advanced cancers. TCRdb keeps only in-frame clones here, not all; method: immunoSEQ multiplex PCR. Among around 70,000 clones listed, approximately 82% were seen once. Specimen: CD4+ or CD8+ T cells sorted from blood, collected in a trial of the OX40 agonist ivuxolimab. These TCRs come from an adult with an advanced solid tumor such as melanoma, head and neck, liver or kidney cancer. The CDR3 runs from the conserved cysteine through the conserved F or W. The D gene is left open where the match is weak. Not every row has a clone size; where given, it reads once, few, many or a size class.

CDR3,DNA,V,D,size,J
CASSLVGNREGTDTQYF,TGTGCCAGCAGCTTGGTGGGGAACAGGGAGGGCACAGATACGCAGTATTTT,TRBV5-6,.,.,TRBJ2-3
CASSLQVGDEQYF,TGTGCCAGCAGCTTACAGGTCGGAGACGAGCAGTACTTC,TRBV5-8,.,.,TRBJ2-7
CASSLLAGGLNEQFF,TGTGCCAGCAGCCTCCTAGCGGGAGGCCTCAATGAGCAGTTCTTC,TRBV11-2,TRBD2,.,TRBJ2-1
CASNGETGISNIQYF,TGTGCCAGCAATGGGGAGACAGGAATATCGAACATTCAGTACTTC,TRBV28,.,.,TRBJ2-4
CASRKQPGQIGELFF,TGTGCCAGTAGAAAGCAGCCCGGACAGATCGGGGAGCTGTTTTTT,TRBV19,.,.,TRBJ2-2
CSVPDTYEQYF,TGCAGTGTACCGGACACTTACGAGCAGTACTTC,TRBV20-1,.,many,TRBJ2-7
CASSRDGGPYNEQFF,TGTGCCAGCAGCAGGGACGGGGGCCCATACAATGAGCAGTTCTTC,TRBV5-5,.,.,TRBJ2-1
CASSFVIGNNEQFF,TGTGCCAGCAGCTTTGTGATCGGGAACAATGAGCAGTTCTTC,TRBV11-2,.,.,TRBJ2-1
CASSFGHQINQPQHF,TGTGCCAGCAGTTTCGGACACCAAATAAATCAGCCCCAGCATTTT,TRBV6-1,.,.,TRBJ1-5
CASTFVQTGSWDTQYF,TGTGCCAGCACCTTTGTACAGACAGGGTCATGGGATACGCAGTATTTT,TRBV28,TRBD1,.,TRBJ2-3
CASSPTITPEGYEQYF,TGCGCCAGCAGCCCTACTATTACCCCCGAGGGCTACGAGCAGTACTTC,TRBV4-3,.,.,TRBJ2-7
CASSLGLAGAGELFF,TGCGCCAGCAGCTTGGGGCTAGCGGGAGCCGGGGAGCTGTTTTTT,TRBV5-1,TRBD2,.,TRBJ2-2
CASSTRTSGGDTDTQYF,TGTGCCAGTAGTACCCGGACTAGCGGGGGGGACACAGATACGCAGTATTTT,TRBV19,TRBD2,.,TRBJ2-3
CASSPGTSGRASADTQYF,TGTGCCAGCAGCCCCGGGACTAGCGGGAGGGCCTCAGCTGATACGCAGTATTTT,TRBV7-9,TRBD2,few,TRBJ2-3